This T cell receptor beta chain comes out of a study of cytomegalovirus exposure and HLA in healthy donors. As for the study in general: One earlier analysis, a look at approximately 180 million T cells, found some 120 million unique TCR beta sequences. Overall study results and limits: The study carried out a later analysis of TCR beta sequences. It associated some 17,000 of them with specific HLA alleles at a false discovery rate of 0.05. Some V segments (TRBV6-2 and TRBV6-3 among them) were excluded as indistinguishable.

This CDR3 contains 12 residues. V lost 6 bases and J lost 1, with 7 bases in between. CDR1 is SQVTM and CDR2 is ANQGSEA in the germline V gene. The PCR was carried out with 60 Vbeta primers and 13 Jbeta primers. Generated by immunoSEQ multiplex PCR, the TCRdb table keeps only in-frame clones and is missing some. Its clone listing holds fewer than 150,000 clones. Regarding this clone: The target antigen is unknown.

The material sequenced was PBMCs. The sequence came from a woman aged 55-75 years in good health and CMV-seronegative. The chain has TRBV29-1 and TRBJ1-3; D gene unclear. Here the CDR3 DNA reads TGCAGCGTAATTCTGTCTGGAAACACCATATATTTT. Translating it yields CSVILSGNTIYF.